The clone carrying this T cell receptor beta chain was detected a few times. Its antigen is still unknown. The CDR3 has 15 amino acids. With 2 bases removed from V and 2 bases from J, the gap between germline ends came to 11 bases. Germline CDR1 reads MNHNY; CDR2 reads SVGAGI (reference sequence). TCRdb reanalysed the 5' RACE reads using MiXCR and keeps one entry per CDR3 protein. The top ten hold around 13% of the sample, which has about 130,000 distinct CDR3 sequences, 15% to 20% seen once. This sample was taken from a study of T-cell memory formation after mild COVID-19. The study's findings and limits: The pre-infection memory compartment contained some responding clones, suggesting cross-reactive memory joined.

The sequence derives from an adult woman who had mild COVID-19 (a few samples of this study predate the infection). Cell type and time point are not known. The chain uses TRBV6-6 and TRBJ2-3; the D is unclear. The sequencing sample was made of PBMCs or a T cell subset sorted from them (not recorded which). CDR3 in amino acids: CASSYLAEVTDTQYF. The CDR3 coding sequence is TGTGCCAGCAGTTACCTGGCGGAAGTCACAGATACGCAGTATTTT.